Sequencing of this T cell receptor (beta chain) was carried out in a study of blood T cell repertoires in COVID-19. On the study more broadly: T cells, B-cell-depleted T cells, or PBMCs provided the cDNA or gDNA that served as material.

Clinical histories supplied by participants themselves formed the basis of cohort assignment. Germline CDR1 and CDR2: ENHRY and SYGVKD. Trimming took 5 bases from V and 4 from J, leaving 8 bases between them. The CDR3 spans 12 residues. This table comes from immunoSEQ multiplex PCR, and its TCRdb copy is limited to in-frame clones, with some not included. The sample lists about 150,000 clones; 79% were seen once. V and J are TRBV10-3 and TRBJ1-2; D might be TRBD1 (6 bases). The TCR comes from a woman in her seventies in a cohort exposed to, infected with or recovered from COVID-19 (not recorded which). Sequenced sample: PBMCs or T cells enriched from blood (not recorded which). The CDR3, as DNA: TGTGCCATCAGTAAGGACAGCTATGGCTACACCTTC. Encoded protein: CAISKDSYGYTF.